The 24 T cell receptor beta chains below were found in one sample sequenced in a study of T cell changes during pregnancy in multiple sclerosis. Produced via immunoSEQ multiplex PCR; TCRdb's table is partial and in-frame only. The sample shows around 62,000 clones, 93% of them seen only once. Sample: CD8+ T cells from peripheral blood mononuclear cells, taken in the second trimester of pregnancy. These receptors were taken from a female donor with multiple sclerosis, enrolled in a pregnancy study.

This chain uses TRBV5-1 with TRBJ2-5; D call uncertain. CDR1 and CDR2 (germline): SGHRS, YFSETQ. The CDR3 totals 13 residues. V was clipped by 2 bases and J by 2 bases, with 7 bases between them. The CDR3 DNA reads TGCGCCAGCAGCTTTACCCGGCAAGAGACCCAGTACTTC. Translated, it gives CASSFTRQETQYF.

This sequence joins TRBV20-1 and TRBJ1-1; D remains unclear. This CDR3 is 11 amino acids long. The germline V and J ends were trimmed by 6 bases and 0 bases, with 5 bases remaining between them. Germline V gene data show CDR1 as DFQATT and CDR2 as SNEGSKA (reference sequence). Here the CDR3 reads CSALLNTEAFF. For the CDR3, the DNA is TGCAGTGCGCTATTGAACACTGAAGCTTTCTTT.

The V call is TRBV15, the J call TRBJ2-3; D perhaps matches TRBD2 (6 bases). V was pared by 5 bases and J by 5 bases, with 11 bases between. CDR3 size: 13 residues. Germline CDR1 and CDR2: LNHNV and YYDKDF (reference sequence). CDR3 region: CATSGDFGDTQYF. CDR3 DNA sequence: TGTGCCACCAGCGGGGACTTCGGAGATACGCAGTATTTT.

V is TRBV13 and J is TRBJ2-1; a weak D match, TRBD2 (5 bases). V was pared by 7 bases and J by 10 bases, with 17 bases between. This CDR3 region has 13 residues. The germline CDR1 and CDR2 sequences are PRHDT and FYEKMQ (reference sequence). CDR3 sequence reads: CASTEKREWEQFF. The CDR3 bases are TGTGCCAGCACCGAAAAAAGGGAGTGGGAGCAGTTCTTC.

This chain joins TRBV2 and TRBJ2-1, with 8 bases that match TRBD1. The trim removed 6 bases at V and 4 bases at J, leaving 11 bases unmatched. The V gene's germline CDR1 is SNHLY and CDR2 FYNNEI. CDR3 length: 16 amino acids. As DNA, the CDR3 is TGTGCCAGCAGCCTCAGGGGGCAGTCCCGATACAATGAGCAGTTCTTC. It translates to CASSLRGQSRYNEQFF.

This chain uses TRBV7-2 with TRBJ1-1; 7 bases agree with TRBD1. The junction had 7 bases not matched to a gene; V was cut back by 3 bases and J by 3 bases. The CDR3 totals 15 residues. The germline gives CDR1 SGHTA, CDR2 FQGNSA. The CDR3: CASSLGSGQYTEAFF. The CDR3 DNA is TGTGCCAGCAGCTTGGGCTCGGGACAGTACACTGAAGCTTTCTTT.

This clone came up once. The gene calls are TRBV18 and TRBJ1-5, with 9 bases that match TRBD1. CDR3 length: 19 amino acids. Germline trimming cut 3 bases from V and 0 bases from J; bases unmatched to any gene: 12. The germline V gene has CDR1 KGHSH and CDR2 LQKENI. The CDR3 loop reads CASSPTETGGLISNQPQHF. The CDR3 DNA reads TGTGCCAGCTCACCTACAGAGACAGGGGGACTTATTAGCAATCAGCCCCAGCATTTT.

The chain carries TRBV28 and TRBJ2-5; 7 bases are a match to TRBD2. Germline V CDR1 and CDR2: MDHEN, SYDVKM. V was pared by 6 bases and J by 7 bases, with 5 bases of the junction left unmatched. The CDR3 covers 12 residues. The CDR3: CASSLPGGTQYF. DNA for the CDR3: TGTGCCAGCAGCCTACCGGGAGGGACCCAGTACTTC.

The chain joins TRBV7-9 to TRBJ2-1, with D unresolved. Germline CDR1 and CDR2: SEHNR and FQNEAQ (reference sequence). This CDR3 has 14 amino acids. V gave up 9 bases and J gave up 7 bases, with 19 bases separating them. This CDR3 reads CASAQALRRNEQFF. DNA for the CDR3: TGTGCCAGTGCCCAGGCCCTCCGAAGGAATGAGCAGTTCTTC. The variable domain in full, with the rest retrieved from reference TRBV7-9 and TRBJ2-1, is DTGVSQNPRHKITKRGQNVTFRCDPISEHNRLYWYRQTLGQGPEFLTYFQNEAQLEKSRLLSDRFSAERPKGSFSTLEIQRTEQGDSAMYLCASAQALRRNEQFFGPGTRLTVL.

The sample holds one count of this clone. The chain links TRBV5-4 to TRBJ2-7, with TRBD1 matching 10 bases. From germline, CDR1 is SGHNT and CDR2 YYREEE (reference sequence). The V segment lost 5 bases and the J segment 2 bases; nucleotides outside the gene matches: 1. The CDR3 has 13 residues. CDR3 residues: CASRDRGTYEQYF. The DNA of the CDR3 is TGTGCCAGCAGGGACAGGGGGACCTACGAGCAGTACTTC.

The chain uses TRBV27 and TRBJ2-1; D possibly corresponds to TRBD2 (6 bases). Germline-derived CDR1 and CDR2 are MNHEY and SMNVEV (reference sequence). The CDR3 loop spans 14 amino acids. Between the trimmed V and J ends, which lost 5 bases and 5 bases, there was a span of 13 bases. The CDR3 nucleotides read TGTGCCAGCAGTCCCTTAGGGGAGGACAATGAGCAGTTCTTC. Protein product: CASSPLGEDNEQFF.

The count of this clone is one. Relative to the germline gene, one junction end is altered; a read error may explain this. The genes are TRBV19 and TRBJ1-2; 12 bases agree with TRBD1. The CDR3 extends over 14 amino acids. Germline lookup yields CDR1 LNHDA and CDR2 SQIVND (reference sequence). In nucleotides, the CDR3 is TGCGCCGCCGGGGGGACAGGGGGCCTCTATGGCTACACCTTC. Protein product: CAAGGTGGLYGYTF.

The chain employs TRBV5-4 and TRBJ2-7; weak D call: TRBD2 (5 bases). The CDR3 is 15 amino acids. Trimming took 2 bases from V and 7 from J, leaving 19 bases between them. Germline V gene sequence: CDR1 SGHNT, CDR2 YYREEE (reference sequence). The DNA for the CDR3 is TGTGCCAGCAGCTTTGTCTCGGGGATCCCCGGGGAGCAGTACTTC. Translation gives CASSFVSGIPGEQYF.

The CDR3 region is CASSETSASYNEQFF. In nucleotides, the CDR3 is TGTGCCAGCAGCGAGACTAGCGCATCCTACAATGAGCAGTTCTTC. The rearrangement uses TRBV7-9 and TRBJ2-1; 8 bases agree with TRBD2. Germline trimming cut 5 bases from V and 1 base from J; bases unmatched to any gene: 4. CDR3 length equals 15 residues. CDR1 is SEHNR, CDR2 FQNEAQ, per germline (reference sequence).

V is TRBV7-9 and J is TRBJ2-1; tentatively, D is TRBD2 (5 bases). With 9 bases removed from V and 8 bases from J, the gap between germline ends came to 14 bases. Germline-derived CDR1 and CDR2 are SEHNR and FQNEAQ (reference sequence). The CDR3 spans 12 residues. The CDR3 loop is CASQNEGHEQFF. The DNA for the CDR3 is TGTGCCAGTCAGAACGAGGGCCATGAGCAGTTCTTC.

The chain couples TRBV2 to TRBJ2-6; TRBD1 aligns across 10 bases. Germline CDR1 SNHLY, CDR2 FYNNEI. The length of the CDR3 is 20 residues. V lost 6 bases to trimming and J lost 2 bases; unmatched junction nucleotides: 16. The CDR3 nucleotides are TGTGCCAGCAGCTCGAAGATGTGGAGACAGGGGGCGCCTGGGGCCAACGTCCTGACTTTC. Translating it yields CASSSKMWRQGAPGANVLTF.

The V call is TRBV5-1, the J call TRBJ2-2; possible D gene TRBD2, 5 bases. V shed 4 bases and J shed 0 bases, with 10 bases lying between them. Looked up from germline, CDR1 is SGHRS and CDR2 is YFSETQ. This CDR3 has 15 amino acids. This chain's CDR3 is CASSGGYPNTGELFF. CDR3 bases: TGCGCCAGCAGCGGAGGCTATCCGAACACCGGGGAGCTGTTTTTT.

J is TRBJ1-1 and V is TRBV15, with D perhaps TRBD1 (6 bases). V gave up 3 bases and J gave up 3 bases, with 14 bases separating them. The CDR3 spans 15 residues. Germline V gene lookup returns CDR1 LNHNV and CDR2 YYDKDF (reference sequence). CDR3 sequence: CATSSDGQSYTEAFF. CDR3 in DNA: TGTGCCACCAGCAGCGACGGACAGTCTTACACTGAAGCTTTCTTT.

The gene calls are TRBV6-5 and TRBJ2-2; D is unclear. The germline CDR1 and CDR2 sequences are MNHEY and SVGAGI. Trimming shortened V by 0 bases and J by 6 bases, and 11 bases separated the two germline ends. The CDR3 covers 15 residues. The CDR3 DNA reads TGTGCCAGCAGTTACTCGGGCAGTATGTCCGGGGAGCTGTTTTTT. It specifies CASSYSGSMSGELFF.

The V gene is TRBV11-2, the J gene TRBJ2-1, with a weak D call TRBD2 (6 bases). Deletions cut 4 bases from V and 2 bases from J, with 15 bases between. CDR1 is SGHAT and CDR2 is FQNNGV in the germline V gene. CDR3 length equals 16 residues. CDR3 protein: CASSSPGEDPYNEQFF. The CDR3 DNA follows: TGTGCCAGCAGCTCCCCGGGGGAAGATCCCTACAATGAGCAGTTCTTC.

This chain links TRBV5-8 with TRBJ2-5; 13 positions agree with TRBD2. The CDR3 consists of 16 residues. Trimming removed 4 bases from V and 5 bases from J; junction bases left unmatched: 8. Germline V lookup: CDR1 SGHTS, CDR2 YDEGEE. CDR3 sequence: CASSLLTSGGRETQYF. The CDR3 nucleotides read TGTGCCAGCAGCCTACTGACTAGCGGGGGGCGGGAGACCCAGTACTTC. The entire variable domain, with the rest obtained from reference TRBV5-8 and TRBJ2-5, is as follows: EAGVTQSPTHLIKTRGQQATLRCSPISGHTSVYWYQQALGLGLQFLLWYDEGEERNRGNFPPRFSGRQFPNYSSELNVNALELEDSALYLCASSLLTSGGRETQYFGPGTRLLVL.

This clone is a singleton in its sample. The chain has TRBV19 and TRBJ1-2; the D gene is possibly TRBD1 (5 bases). Germline V gene data show CDR1 as LNHDA and CDR2 as SQIVND (reference sequence). The CDR3 contains 14 residues. Trimming cost V 3 bases and J 5 bases, with 13 bases left between them. CDR3 sequence reads: CASSIGSSGYGYTF. The CDR3 DNA reads TGTGCCAGTAGTATCGGCAGTTCAGGGTATGGCTACACCTTC.

This chain uses TRBV7-8 with TRBJ2-5; TRBD2 agrees at 12 bases. The CDR3 spans 16 residues. Germline CDR1 SGHVS, CDR2 FQNEAQ. With 1 base clipped from V and 5 bases from J, the junction kept 5 bases outside the gene matches. The CDR3 here is CASSLVLAGGQETQYF. CDR3 coding DNA: TGTGCCAGCAGCTTAGTACTAGCGGGAGGTCAGGAGACCCAGTACTTC.

J is TRBJ2-1 and V is TRBV6-1; 7 bases are a match to TRBD2. This CDR3 has 15 amino acids. With 1 base clipped from V and 5 bases from J, the junction kept 5 bases outside the gene matches. Germline loops: CDR1 MNHNS, CDR2 SASEGT. For the CDR3, the DNA is TGTGCCAGCAGTGAAGGCCGGGGGGTTGACAATGAGCAGTTCTTC. It encodes CASSEGRGVDNEQFF.